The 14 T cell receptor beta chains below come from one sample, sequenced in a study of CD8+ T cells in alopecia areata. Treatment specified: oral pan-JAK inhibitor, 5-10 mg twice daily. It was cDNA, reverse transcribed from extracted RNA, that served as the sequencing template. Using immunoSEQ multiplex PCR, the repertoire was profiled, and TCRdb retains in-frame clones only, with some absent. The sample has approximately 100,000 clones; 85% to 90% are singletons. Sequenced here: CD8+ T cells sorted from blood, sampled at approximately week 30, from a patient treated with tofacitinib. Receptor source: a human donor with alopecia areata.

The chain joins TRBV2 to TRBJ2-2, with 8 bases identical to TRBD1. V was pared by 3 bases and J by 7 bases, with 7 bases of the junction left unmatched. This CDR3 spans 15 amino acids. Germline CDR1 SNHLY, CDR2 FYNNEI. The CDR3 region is CASSERDRGVGELFF. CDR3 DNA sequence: TGTGCCAGCAGTGAGCGAGACAGGGGCGTCGGGGAGCTGTTTTTT.

The CDR3 sequence: CASTHIPNSNQPQHF. CDR3 coding DNA: TGTGCCAGCACCCACATACCAAATAGCAATCAGCCCCAGCATTTT. The chain carries TRBV6-1 and TRBJ1-5, with D uncertain. The CDR3 has 15 amino acids. In germline, CDR1 is MNHNS, CDR2 SASEGT. The V gene lost 7 bases and the J gene lost 0 bases, with 13 bases spanning the gap.

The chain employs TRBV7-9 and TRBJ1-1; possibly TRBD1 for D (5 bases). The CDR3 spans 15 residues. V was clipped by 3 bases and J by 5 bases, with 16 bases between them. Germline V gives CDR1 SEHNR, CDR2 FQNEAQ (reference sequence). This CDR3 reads CASSFVPGGRTEAFF. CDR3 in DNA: TGTGCCAGCAGCTTCGTACCCGGGGGGAGGACTGAAGCTTTCTTT.

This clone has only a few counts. The CDR3 loop reads CASSGIGQGSYEQYF. The CDR3 DNA is TGTGCCAGCAGTGGTATCGGACAGGGGTCCTACGAGCAGTACTTC. J is TRBJ2-7 and V is TRBV6-1, with 9 nucleotides matching TRBD1. J lost 1 base, V lost 4 bases, and 5 bases had no gene match. The length of the CDR3 is 15 residues. Germline V gene lookup returns CDR1 MNHNS and CDR2 SASEGT.

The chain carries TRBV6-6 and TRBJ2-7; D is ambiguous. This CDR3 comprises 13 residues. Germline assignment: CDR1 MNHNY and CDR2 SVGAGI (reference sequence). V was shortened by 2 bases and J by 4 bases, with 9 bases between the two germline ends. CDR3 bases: TGTGCCAGCAGTTACGGGTTAGGGTACGAGCAGTACTTC. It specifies CASSYGLGYEQYF.

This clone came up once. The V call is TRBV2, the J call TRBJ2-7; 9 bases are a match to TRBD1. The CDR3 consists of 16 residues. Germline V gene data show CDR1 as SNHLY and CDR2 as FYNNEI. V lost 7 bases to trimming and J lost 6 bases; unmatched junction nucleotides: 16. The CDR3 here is CASNIIPGQGFSEQYF. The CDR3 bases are TGTGCCAGCAATATAATACCGGGACAGGGTTTCTCCGAGCAGTACTTC.

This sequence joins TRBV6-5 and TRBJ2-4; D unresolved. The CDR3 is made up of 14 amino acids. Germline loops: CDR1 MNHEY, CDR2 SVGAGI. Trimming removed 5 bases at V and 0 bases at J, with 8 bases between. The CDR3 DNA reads TGTGCCAGCAGTGTGACTGTAGCCAAAAACATTCAGTACTTC. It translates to CASSVTVAKNIQYF.

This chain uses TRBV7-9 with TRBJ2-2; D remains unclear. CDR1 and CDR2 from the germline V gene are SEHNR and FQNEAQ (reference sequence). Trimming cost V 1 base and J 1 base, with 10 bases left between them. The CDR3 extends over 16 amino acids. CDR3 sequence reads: CASSLGGAVNTGELFF. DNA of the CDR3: TGTGCCAGCAGCTTAGGCGGTGCGGTGAACACCGGGGAGCTGTTTTTT.

The CDR3 sequence is CAISGSGGAVTDTQYF. DNA of the CDR3: TGTGCCATCAGTGGAAGCGGGGGGGCCGTCACAGATACGCAGTATTTT. The chain joins TRBV10-3 to TRBJ2-3; 10 bases align to TRBD2. The V and J ends lost 4 bases and 2 bases, in that order; junction bases with no gene match: 6. The CDR3 sequence is 16 residues long. Germline loops: CDR1 ENHRY, CDR2 SYGVKD.

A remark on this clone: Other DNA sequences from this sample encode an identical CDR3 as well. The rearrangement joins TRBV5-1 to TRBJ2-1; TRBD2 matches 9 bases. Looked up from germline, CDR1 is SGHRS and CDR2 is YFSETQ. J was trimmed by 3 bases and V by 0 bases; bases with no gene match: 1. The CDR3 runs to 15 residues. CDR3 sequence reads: CASSLGLADYNEQFF. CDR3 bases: TGCGCCAGCAGCTTGGGACTAGCGGACTACAATGAGCAGTTCTTC.

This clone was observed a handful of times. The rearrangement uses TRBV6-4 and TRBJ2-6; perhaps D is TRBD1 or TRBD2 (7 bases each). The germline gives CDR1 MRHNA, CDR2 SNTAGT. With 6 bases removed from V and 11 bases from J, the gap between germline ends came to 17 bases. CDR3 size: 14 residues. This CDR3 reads CASRGSGGADVLTF. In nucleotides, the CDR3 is TGTGCCAGCAGGGGCTCAGGGGGGGCGGACGTCCTGACTTTC.

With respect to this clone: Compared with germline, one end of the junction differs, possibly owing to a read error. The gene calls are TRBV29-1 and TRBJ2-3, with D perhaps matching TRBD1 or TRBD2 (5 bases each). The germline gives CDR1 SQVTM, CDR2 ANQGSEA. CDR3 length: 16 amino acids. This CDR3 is CSTTGGTGGGTDTRYF. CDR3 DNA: TGCAGCACTACTGGGGGTACAGGAGGCGGCACAGATACGCGGTATTTT.

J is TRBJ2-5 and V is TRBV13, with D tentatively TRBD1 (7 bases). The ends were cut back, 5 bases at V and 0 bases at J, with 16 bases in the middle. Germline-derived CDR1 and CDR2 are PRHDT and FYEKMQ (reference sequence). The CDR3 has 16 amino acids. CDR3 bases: TGTGCCAGCAGCCGGACAGGAGGGGGGTACCAAGAGACCCAGTACTTC. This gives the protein CASSRTGGGYQETQYF.

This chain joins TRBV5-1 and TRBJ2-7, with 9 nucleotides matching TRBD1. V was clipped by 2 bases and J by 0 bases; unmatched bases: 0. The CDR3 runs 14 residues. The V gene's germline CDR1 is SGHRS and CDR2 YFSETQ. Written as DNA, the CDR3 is TGCGCCAGCAGCTTACAGGGGGCCTCCTACGAGCAGTACTTC. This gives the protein CASSLQGASYEQYF.